Included here is one T cell receptor beta chain sequence, with context. Time point of the sample: 2014-2015 season, 7 days after vaccination. The data are from a study of follicular helper T cells after annual influenza vaccination. Per the germline V gene, CDR1 is MNHEY and CDR2 is SVGAGI. The CDR3 spans 16 residues. V trimming: 0 bases; J trimming: 9 bases; junction bases outside the gene matches: 11. TCRdb's table, derived via immunoSEQ multiplex PCR, lists solely in-frame clones and lacks some. The repertoire has several thousand clones, around four fifths of them found once; the top ten carry 1.8%.

The TCR originated in an adult who received the influenza vaccine. The J gene is TRBJ2-1, the V gene TRBV6-5, with 7 bases matching TRBD2. The specimen comprised CXCR5+ CD38- circulating T follicular helper cells from blood, sampled 7 days after influenza vaccination. Sample subset: circulating Tfh, non-naive CD4+CXCR5+PD-1+ (ICOS+CD38+ or ICOS-CD38-). CDR3 nucleotides: TGTGCCAGCAGTTACTCGATGTTGGGGGGGGTTGGTGAGCAGTTCTTC. Protein product: CASSYSMLGGVGEQFF.